This T cell receptor beta chain was sequenced for a study of blood T cell repertoires in COVID-19. Study details: PBMCs, B-cell-depleted T cells, or T cells were the source of the cDNA or gDNA that made up the material.

In the original workflow: Estimates of nucleated cell counts were drawn from the amplification of reference gene primers. Here immunoSEQ multiplex PCR was the method, and the copy in TCRdb shows in-frame clones only, minus some. For V, J and clone size, that table is used; D and trimming come from the DNA. The sample includes 150,000 to 200,000 clones, more than 75% of them seen just once. Those enrolled, adults aged roughly 18 to 100 years, came from 20 to 25 US areas. Donors in Cohort 3 who had recovered were those with two negative PCRs, healthcare professional clearance, or resolution of their symptoms. There are a few counts of this clone. This CDR3 contains 16 residues. The junction had 9 bases not matched to a gene; V was cut back by 4 bases and J by 0 bases. Germline-derived CDR1 and CDR2 are MNHEY and SMNVEV (reference sequence).

The specimen sequenced was PBMCs or T cells enriched from blood (not recorded which). The sequence was obtained from a woman in her forties or fifties who had recovered from COVID-19. The chain recombines TRBV27 with TRBJ2-7; TRBD1 matches 7 bases. The CDR3 region has the DNA TGTGCCAGCAGTTCCCCGACAGGGACGGGCTCCTACGAGCAGTACTTC. This sequence encodes CASSSPTGTGSYEQYF.